This T cell receptor (beta chain) emerged from a study of cytomegalovirus exposure and HLA in healthy donors. Study observations and caveats: In a later analysis, TCR beta V- and J-gene trimming showed a link to a missense DCLRE1C variant. Common viral pathogens seemed, in a later analysis, to connect with several of the most significant clusters.

Points on this clone: Its antigen remains unknown.

Although they were nominally healthy when sampled, donors likely had unrecorded immune exposures. This CDR3 has 15 amino acids. Germline assignment: CDR1 LGHNA and CDR2 YSLEER. Trimming took 0 bases from V and 0 from J, leaving 8 bases between them. The PCR used 60 Vbeta and 13 Jbeta primers. The table came from immunoSEQ multiplex PCR; TCRdb's copy has only in-frame clones and leaves some out. The data show 90,000 to 120,000 clones, with around two thirds seen just once and around 13% held by the top ten. The chain carries TRBV4-3 and TRBJ1-2; no definite D call. The sequence was collected from a woman aged 40 to 50 in good health and CMV-seropositive. Sequencing was performed on PBMCs. The CDR3, as DNA: TGCGCCAGCAGCCAAGATCAAAACACTAACTATGGCTACACCTTC. Translated, it gives CASSQDQNTNYGYTF.